The 20 T cell receptor beta chains reported below all come from one sample, sequenced in a study of blood T cells in healthy people across ages. The authors ran a second PCR of roughly 6 to 11 cycles using a sample-barcoded 5' primer and a J-beta primer mix. Via MiXCR, TCRdb re-called the 5' RACE reads, giving one row per CDR3 protein. There are about 1.1 million distinct CDR3 sequences in the sample; roughly two fifths occur only once, and approximately 14% lies in the top ten. The sequencing sample was made of blood. The receptor source for this set is a man between 18 and 29 years old in good health.

This clonotype was detected many times. The chain is built from TRBV12-3 or TRBV12-4 and TRBJ2-3; TRBD1 is a possible D gene (6 bases). CDR3 length: 14 residues. The V gene lost 4 bases and the J gene lost 1 base, with 9 bases spanning the gap. The CDR3 bases are TGTGCCAGCAGTTCGTGGGGGCGCACAGATACGCAGTATTTT. As protein: CASSSWGRTDTQYF.

This chain joins TRBV10-3 and TRBJ2-7; D is unresolved. The ends were cut back, 1 base at V and 3 bases at J, with 10 bases in the middle. The CDR3 has 14 amino acids. CDR1 is ENHRY and CDR2 is SYGVKD in the germline V gene. CDR3 DNA sequence: TGTGCCATCAGTGAGTACGGTAATAACTACGAGCAGTACTTC. It yields the protein CAISEYGNNYEQYF.

This clonotype was detected a few times. The chain is built from TRBV12-3 or TRBV12-4 and TRBJ1-2, with D perhaps matching TRBD1 (5 bases). This CDR3 comprises 18 residues. The V end lost 1 base, the J end lost 5 bases, and 23 bases lay between the germline ends. CDR3 sequence reads: CASSLGSRGSGKRYGYTF. CDR3 sequence (DNA): TGTGCCAGCAGTTTAGGTTCACGAGGTTCAGGGAAACGGTATGGCTACACCTTC.

This clonotype was picked up a small number of times. This chain uses TRBV6-5 with TRBJ1-2, with 9 bases identical to TRBD1. V trimming: 2 bases; J trimming: 3 bases; junction bases outside the gene matches: 16. The germline gives CDR1 MNHEY, CDR2 SVGAGI. This CDR3 is 19 amino acids long. In DNA, the CDR3 is TGTGCCAGCAGTTACCGAGGGGTCCGGGACAGGGCCCTGTACTATGGCTACACCTTC. This codes for CASSYRGVRDRALYYGYTF.

The chain has TRBV20-1 and TRBJ2-5; tentatively, D is TRBD2 (6 bases). Trimming stripped 6 bases from V and 11 bases from J, with 28 bases between. The germline V gene encodes CDR1 DFQATT and CDR2 SNEGSKA (reference sequence). The CDR3 extends over 15 amino acids. CDR3 protein: CSALLLAWDSNEQYF. CDR3 DNA sequence: TGCAGTGCCCTACTCCTAGCGTGGGATTCCAATGAGCAGTACTTC.

In its sample, this clonotype was seen a few times. The chain uses TRBV5-1 and TRBJ2-1, with D possibly being TRBD1 (6 bases). V lost 5 bases to trimming and J lost 7 bases, with 10 bases between them. CDR1 SGHRS and CDR2 YFSETQ come from the germline V gene. CDR3 size: 12 residues. Written as DNA, the CDR3 is TGCGCCAGCAGTCAGGGGATTAATGAGCAGTTCTTC. This translates into CASSQGINEQFF. Using reference TRBV5-1 and TRBJ2-1 for the parts outside the CDR3, the full variable domain is KAGVTQTPRYLIKTRGQQVTLSCSPISGHRSVSWYQQTPGQGLQFLFEYFSETQRNKGNFPGRFSGRQFSNSRSEMNVSTLELGDSALYLCASSQGINEQFFGPGTRLTVL.

Concerning this clonotype itself: A much larger clone sits a single nucleotide away, making a read error possible. CDR3 residues: CSATELETETFF. Written as DNA, the CDR3 is TGCAGTGCTACGGAATTGGAAACTGAAACTTTCTTT. The chain employs TRBV20-1 and TRBJ1-1; D is undetermined. CDR3 length equals 12 residues. Germline CDR1 and CDR2: DFQATT and SNEGSKA (reference sequence).

The chain is built from TRBV6-1 and TRBJ1-2; D is perhaps TRBD1 (5 bases). The V and J ends lost 10 bases and 1 base respectively, with 13 bases between them. There are 13 residues in the CDR3. Germline lookup yields CDR1 MNHNS and CDR2 SASEGT. The CDR3 DNA follows: TGTGCCATGAGAGACAGAGTTAACTATGGCTACACCTTC. This gives the protein CAMRDRVNYGYTF.

The chain couples TRBV5-1 to TRBJ2-5; D not resolved. Germline V gene lookup returns CDR1 SGHRS and CDR2 YFSETQ. CDR3 length: 13 residues. V gave up 4 bases and J gave up 3 bases, with 10 bases separating them. The CDR3 nucleotides are TGCGCCAGCAGCCTACACTCGAAAGAGACCCAGTACTTC. Its protein product is CASSLHSKETQYF.

The genes are TRBV12-3 or TRBV12-4 and TRBJ2-1; 9 bases are shared with TRBD1. The CDR3 consists of 15 residues. V gave up 6 bases and J gave up 3 bases; unmatched junction bases: 6. For the CDR3, the DNA is TGTGCCAGCAGCGGACAGGGGCCGCACTACAATGAGCAGTTCTTC. As protein: CASSGQGPHYNEQFF.

The gene calls are TRBV2 and TRBJ2-7; D is perhaps TRBD1 (5 bases). V lost 4 bases to trimming and J lost 5 bases, with 18 bases between them. The CDR3 covers 15 residues. Germline-derived CDR1 and CDR2 are SNHLY and FYNNEI. The CDR3 is CASSGTRRPANEQYF. DNA for the CDR3: TGTGCCAGCAGTGGGACAAGACGGCCTGCCAACGAGCAGTACTTC.

In its sample, this clonotype was seen a few times. The chain joins TRBV9 to TRBJ2-7; maybe TRBD1 (6 bases). This CDR3 is 15 amino acids long. From germline, CDR1 is SGDLS and CDR2 YYNGEE. Trimming pared 3 bases from V and 2 bases from J, leaving 15 bases between. CDR3: CASSAGTPGPYEQYF. The CDR3, as DNA: TGTGCCAGCAGCGCCGGGACACCTGGCCCCTACGAGCAGTACTTC.

The V call is TRBV11-2, the J call TRBJ2-7; D not certain. Germline CDR1 reads SGHAT; CDR2 reads FQNNGV. This CDR3 spans 12 amino acids. Trimming took off 5 bases at V and 7 bases at J, with 12 bases between the two ends. DNA of the CDR3: TGTGCCAGCAGCCCTCCATTTGGGGAGCAGTACTTC. This codes for CASSPPFGEQYF. The entire variable domain, with the rest obtained from reference TRBV11-2 and TRBJ2-7, is as follows: EAGVAQSPRYKIIEKRQSVAFWCNPISGHATLYWYQQILGQGPKLLIQFQNNGVVDDSQLPKDRFSAERLKGVDSTLKIQPAKLEDSAVYLCASSPPFGEQYFGPGTRLTVT.

The rearrangement uses TRBV12-5 and TRBJ2-1; D not certain. CDR1 and CDR2 (germline): LGHNT, FRNRAP. The germline V and J ends were trimmed by 3 bases and 2 bases, with 14 bases remaining between them. CDR3 length equals 16 residues. The CDR3: CASGFSTGATYNEQFF. The CDR3, as DNA: TGTGCTAGTGGTTTTTCCACCGGAGCCACCTACAATGAGCAGTTCTTC.

This clonotype was picked up a small number of times. The rearrangement uses TRBV21-1 and TRBJ1-6; TRBD1 is the table's D call, not checked against the DNA. TRBV21-1 is a listed pseudogene. There are 21 residues in the CDR3. The CDR3 DNA reads TGTGCCAGCAGCAAAATCTACCGGGACAGGGGGCGCAGGACCTATAATTCACCCCTCCACTTT. This sequence encodes CASSKIYRDRGRRTYNSPLHF.

This chain links TRBV4-1 with TRBJ2-1; D is undetermined. The germline V gene has CDR1 MGHRA and CDR2 YSYEKL. The CDR3 has 14 amino acids. Trimming pared 2 bases from V and 7 bases from J, leaving 12 bases between. CDR3 amino acids: CASSQLPFGNEQFF. The CDR3 DNA follows: TGCGCCAGCAGCCAATTACCCTTCGGGAATGAGCAGTTCTTC.

This chain connects TRBV15 to TRBJ2-1, with a tentative D call TRBD1 (6 bases). CDR3 length equals 14 residues. CDR1 is LNHNV, CDR2 YYDKDF, per germline (reference sequence). V was clipped by 5 bases and J by 9 bases, with 17 bases between them. The CDR3 protein is CATSGDKAFGEQFF. In DNA, the CDR3 is TGTGCCACCAGCGGGGACAAGGCGTTTGGTGAGCAGTTCTTC.

This clonotype was seen more than once but under ten times. It is unclear where the CDR3 begins or ends on the DNA, so no DNA is shown, and the CDR3 is as TCRdb lists it. V is TRBV6-5 and J is TRBJ2-1; the table's D call of TRBD2 was not tested on the DNA. The CDR3 has 15 residues if both end residues are counted. Germline assignment: CDR1 MNHEY and CDR2 SVGAGI. The CDR3 sequence: CASSTSRLGYNEQFF.

As to this clonotype: Mismatch with germline at one junction end may stem from a read error. V usage is TRBV2 and J usage is TRBJ2-5; tentative D call: TRBD1 (5 bases). Per germline, CDR1 SNHLY and CDR2 FYNNEI. The CDR3 loop spans 13 amino acids. CDR3 sequence (DNA): TGCGCCAGCAGTCGTGGCAGGGCAGAGATCCAGTACTTC. Translation gives CASSRGRAEIQYF.

This clonotype was counted a few times. The chain joins TRBV20-1 to TRBJ2-7; 16 positions agree with TRBD2. V was pared by 5 bases and J by 2 bases, with 0 bases of the junction left unmatched. Germline CDR1 reads DFQATT; CDR2 reads SNEGSKA (reference sequence). The CDR3 length is 14 residues. This CDR3 is CSAGTSGGAYEQYF. In nucleotides, the CDR3 is TGCAGTGCTGGGACTAGCGGGGGGGCCTACGAGCAGTACTTC.